A single sample is the source of the 7 T cell receptor beta chains below, sequenced in a study of T cells after yellow fever vaccination. Each CDR3 protein gets one entry after TCRdb re-called the 5' RACE reads with MiXCR. Among about 340,000 distinct CDR3 sequences listed, around 3.9% were seen once. The sequenced sample was PBMCs, obtained 5 days after the yellow fever booster vaccination. These TCRs come from a man between 18 and 29 years old who received the YFV17D yellow fever vaccine.

The chain recombines TRBV5-4 with TRBJ2-1; maybe TRBD1 (6 bases). The V gene lost 2 bases and the J gene lost 7 bases, with 13 bases spanning the gap. This CDR3 is 14 amino acids long. CDR1 SGHNT and CDR2 YYREEE come from the germline V gene (reference sequence). The CDR3 loop reads CASSFGQGRNEQFF. In nucleotides, the CDR3 is TGTGCCAGCAGCTTTGGGCAGGGGCGTAATGAGCAGTTCTTC. Full variable domain (missing parts from reference TRBV5-4 and TRBJ2-1): ETGVTQSPTHLIKTRGQQVTLRCSSQSGHNTVSWYQQALGQGPQFIFQYYREEENGRGNFPPRFSGLQFPNYSSELNVNALELDDSALYLCASSFGQGRNEQFFGPGTRLTVL.

At least ten counts were recorded for this clonotype. The V gene is TRBV4-1, the J gene TRBJ2-7, with D possibly TRBD2 on 6 matching bases. Germline-derived CDR1 and CDR2 are MGHRA and YSYEKL. The V gene lost 0 bases and the J gene lost 2 bases, with 8 bases spanning the gap. The CDR3 contains 14 residues. The CDR3 coding sequence is TGCGCCAGCAGCCAAGAATGGGGGGCCTACGAGCAGTACGTC. This translates into CASSQEWGAYEQYV.

This clonotype appeared a few times. This rearrangement joins TRBV12-3 or TRBV12-4 to TRBJ1-2; D not certain. The CDR3 runs to 12 residues. V was clipped by 1 base and J by 6 bases, with 6 bases between them. CDR3 residues: CASSLGLHGYTF. The CDR3 nucleotides read TGTGCCAGCAGTTTAGGATTGCATGGCTACACCTTC.

The rearrangement links TRBV9 to TRBJ1-2, with a tentative D call TRBD1 (5 bases). The CDR3 runs 14 residues. Germline CDR1 and CDR2: SGDLS and YYNGEE. V gave up 0 bases and J gave up 8 bases, with 14 bases separating them. The chain's CDR3 is CASSVGQGASGYTF. The CDR3 nucleotides are TGTGCCAGCAGCGTAGGTCAGGGTGCATCCGGCTACACCTTC.

V is TRBV9 and J is TRBJ2-2; 7 bases map to TRBD1. The CDR3 contains 18 residues. J was trimmed by 5 bases and V by 4 bases; bases with no gene match: 17. The germline V gene encodes CDR1 SGDLS and CDR2 YYNGEE. CDR3 region: CASSTPHDDREWTGELFF. CDR3 DNA: TGTGCCAGCAGCACACCGCATGATGACAGGGAGTGGACCGGGGAGCTGTTTTTT.

This clonotype was detected a few times. V is TRBV7-2 and J is TRBJ2-5; 13 nucleotides agree with TRBD2. The CDR3 spans 16 residues. Germline V gives CDR1 SGHTA, CDR2 FQGNSA. V was pared by 5 bases and J by 2 bases, with 5 bases of the junction left unmatched. The CDR3 region has the DNA TGTGCCAGCAGCGCGGGACTAGCGGGGAGGCAAGAGACCCAGTACTTC. It specifies CASSAGLAGRQETQYF.

Only a few counts were recorded for this clonotype. The V call is TRBV7-9, the J call TRBJ2-5, with 7 positions matching TRBD1. After removal of 7 bases from V and 5 bases from J, the junction contained 34 bases not matched to a gene. The length of the CDR3 is 22 residues. Per germline, CDR1 SEHNR and CDR2 FQNEAQ (reference sequence). CDR3 DNA: TGTGCCAGCAAGAAGGACGGACCGCCGACGGCAACTTTCAGGGGGATGTTGGAGACCCAGTACTTC. This encodes CASKKDGPPTATFRGMLETQYF. Together with reference TRBV7-9 and TRBJ2-5, the CDR3 gives the full variable domain: DTGVSQNPRHKITKRGQNVTFRCDPISEHNRLYWYRQTLGQGPEFLTYFQNEAQLEKSRLLSDRFSAERPKGSFSTLEIQRTEQGDSAMYLCASKKDGPPTATFRGMLETQYFGPGTRLLVL.